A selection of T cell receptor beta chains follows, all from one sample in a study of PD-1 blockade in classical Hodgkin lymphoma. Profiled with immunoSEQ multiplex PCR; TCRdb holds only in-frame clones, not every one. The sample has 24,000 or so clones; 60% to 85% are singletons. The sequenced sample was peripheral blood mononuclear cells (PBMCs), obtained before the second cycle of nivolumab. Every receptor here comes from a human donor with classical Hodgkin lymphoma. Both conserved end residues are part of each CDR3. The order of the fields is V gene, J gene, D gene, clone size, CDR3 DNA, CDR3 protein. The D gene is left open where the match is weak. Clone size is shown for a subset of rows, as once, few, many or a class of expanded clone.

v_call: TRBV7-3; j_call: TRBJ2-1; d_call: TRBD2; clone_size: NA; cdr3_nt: TGTGCCAGCAGCCGACTAGCGGGAGGGGTCGATGAGCAGTTCTTC; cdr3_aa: CASSRLAGGVDEQFF
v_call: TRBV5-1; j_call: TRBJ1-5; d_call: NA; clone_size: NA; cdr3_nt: TGCGCCAGCAGCACGAGGGGTGATCAGCCCCAGCATTTT; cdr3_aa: CASSTRGDQPQHF
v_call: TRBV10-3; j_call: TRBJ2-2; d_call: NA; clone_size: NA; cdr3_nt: TGTGCCATCAGTAGACAGTCCGCGAACACCGGGGAGCTGTTTTTT; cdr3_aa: CAISRQSANTGELFF
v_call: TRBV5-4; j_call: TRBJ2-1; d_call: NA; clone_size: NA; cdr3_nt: TGTGCCAGCAGATATTACAATGAGCAGTTCTTC; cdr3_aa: CASRYYNEQFF
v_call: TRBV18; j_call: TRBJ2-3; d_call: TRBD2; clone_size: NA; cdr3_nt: TGTGCCAGCTCACCACCGCCGGGACTAGCGGGAGCGACAGATACGCAGTATTTT; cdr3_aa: CASSPPPGLAGATDTQYF
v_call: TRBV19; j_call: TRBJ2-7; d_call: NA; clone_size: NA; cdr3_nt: TGTGCCAGTAGTAAGGGAGCAAGCTACGAGCAGTACTTC; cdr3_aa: CASSKGASYEQYF
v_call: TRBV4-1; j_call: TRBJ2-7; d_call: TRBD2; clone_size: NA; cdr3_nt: TGCGCCAGCAGCCAGGGACTAGCGGGGACCTCTTCCTACGAGCAGTACTTC; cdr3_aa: CASSQGLAGTSSYEQYF
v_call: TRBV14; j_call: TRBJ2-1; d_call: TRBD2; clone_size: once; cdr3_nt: TGTGCCAGCAGGAACAATAGCGGGAGCCCCTACAATGAGCAGTTCTTC; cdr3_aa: CASRNNSGSPYNEQFF
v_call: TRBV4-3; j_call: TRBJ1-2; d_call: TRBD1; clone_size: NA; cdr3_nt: TGCGCCAGCAGCCGTGGACAGGGCTATGGCTACACCTTC; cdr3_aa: CASSRGQGYGYTF
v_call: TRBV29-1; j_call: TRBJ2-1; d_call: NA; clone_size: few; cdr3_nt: TGCAGCGCAGGGGACGGCCCTCTCAATGAGCAGTTCTTC; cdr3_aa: CSAGDGPLNEQFF
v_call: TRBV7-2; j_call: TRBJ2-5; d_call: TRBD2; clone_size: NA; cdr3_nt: TGTGCCAGCAGCTGGGTAGCGGGAGAGGCAGAGACCCAGTACTTC; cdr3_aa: CASSWVAGEAETQYF
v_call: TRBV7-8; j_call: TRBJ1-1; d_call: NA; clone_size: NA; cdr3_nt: TGTGCCAGCACCCTCCGCCGGGGCACTGAAGCTTTCTTT; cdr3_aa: CASTLRRGTEAFF
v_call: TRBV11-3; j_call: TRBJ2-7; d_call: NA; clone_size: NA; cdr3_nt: TGTGCCAGCAGCTTAGATGCCTTCTCCTACGAGCAGTACTTC; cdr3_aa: CASSLDAFSYEQYF
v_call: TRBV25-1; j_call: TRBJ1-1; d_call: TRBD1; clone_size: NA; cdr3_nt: TGTGCCAGCAGTGATCGTACGGGACAGGGGGCCACTGAAGCTTTCTTT; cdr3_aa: CASSDRTGQGATEAFF
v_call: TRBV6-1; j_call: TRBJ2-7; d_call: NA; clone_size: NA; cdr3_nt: TGTGCCAGCAGTGAAGTGGCCCCTGGGCAGTACTTC; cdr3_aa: CASSEVAPGQYF
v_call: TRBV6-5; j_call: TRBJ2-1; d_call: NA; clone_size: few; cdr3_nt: TGTGCCAGTCGGTTTAGCATTTTGAGCAATGAGCAGTTCTTC; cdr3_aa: CASRFSILSNEQFF
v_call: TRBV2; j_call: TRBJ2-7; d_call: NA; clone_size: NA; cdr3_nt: TGTGCCAGCAGGATGACAGGACCCTACGAGCAGTACTTC; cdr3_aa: CASRMTGPYEQYF
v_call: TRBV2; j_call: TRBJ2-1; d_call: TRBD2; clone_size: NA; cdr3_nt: TGTGCCAGCAGTGAAACTCTAGCGGACCTCTACAATGAGCAGTTCTTC; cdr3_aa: CASSETLADLYNEQFF
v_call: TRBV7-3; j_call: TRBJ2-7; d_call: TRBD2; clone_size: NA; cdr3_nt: TGTGCCAGCAGCGATATAGCGGGAGGAATACAGTACGAGCAGTACTTC; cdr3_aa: CASSDIAGGIQYEQYF
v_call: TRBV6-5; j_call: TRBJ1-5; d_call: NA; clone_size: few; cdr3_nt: TGTGCCAGCAGTTACTCGACAGGAAGCAATCAGCCCCAGCATTTT; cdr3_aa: CASSYSTGSNQPQHF
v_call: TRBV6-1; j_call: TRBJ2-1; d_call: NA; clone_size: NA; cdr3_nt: TGTGCCAGCGAGGAGCGCGGGAACAATGAGCAGTTCTTC; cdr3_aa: CASEERGNNEQFF
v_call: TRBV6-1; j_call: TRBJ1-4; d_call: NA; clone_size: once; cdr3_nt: TGTGCCAGCAGTCCCCAATCGGGCCCGTTAAAACTGTTTTTT; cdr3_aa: CASSPQSGPLKLFF
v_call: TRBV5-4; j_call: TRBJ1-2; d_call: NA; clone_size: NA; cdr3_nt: TGTGCCAGCACCCAGGGGTCCTATGGCTACACCTTC; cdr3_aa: CASTQGSYGYTF
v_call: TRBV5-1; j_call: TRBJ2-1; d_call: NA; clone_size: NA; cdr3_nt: TGCGCCAGCAGCTTGATTACGGAATACAATGAGCAGTTCTTC; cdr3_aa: CASSLITEYNEQFF
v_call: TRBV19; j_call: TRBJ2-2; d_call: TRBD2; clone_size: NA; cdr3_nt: TGTGCCAGTAGTATGGTTCGGCGGGAGTCCGGGGCGCTGTTTTTT; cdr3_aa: CASSMVRRESGALFF
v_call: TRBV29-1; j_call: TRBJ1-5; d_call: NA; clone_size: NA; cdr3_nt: TGCAGCGTTACGGATAGCAATCAGCCCCAGCATTTT; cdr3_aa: CSVTDSNQPQHF
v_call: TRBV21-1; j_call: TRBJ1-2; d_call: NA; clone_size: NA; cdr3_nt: TGTGCCAGCAGCACCCTGGACAGGGTAGAGGGCTACACCTTC; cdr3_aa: CASSTLDRVEGYTF
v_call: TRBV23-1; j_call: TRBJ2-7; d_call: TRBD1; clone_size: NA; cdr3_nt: TGCGCCAGCAGTCAACTAGGGACAGGTCAACCCTACGAGCAGTACTTC; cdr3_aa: CASSQLGTGQPYEQYF
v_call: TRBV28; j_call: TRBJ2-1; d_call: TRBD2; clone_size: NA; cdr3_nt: TGTGCCAGCAGTTTGTTCGCTAGCGGGAAGTACAATGAGCAGTTCTTC; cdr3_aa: CASSLFASGKYNEQFF
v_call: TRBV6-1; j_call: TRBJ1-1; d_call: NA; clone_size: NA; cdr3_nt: TGTGCCAGCAGTATCAAGGGGGGCCAGGTAGCTGAAGCTTTCTTT; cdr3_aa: CASSIKGGQVAEAFF
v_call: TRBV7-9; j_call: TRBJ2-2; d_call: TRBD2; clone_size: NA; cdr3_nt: TGTGCCAGCAGCTTAATTGGCGGGAGATCTTACACCGGGGAGCTGTTTTTT; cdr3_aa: CASSLIGGRSYTGELFF
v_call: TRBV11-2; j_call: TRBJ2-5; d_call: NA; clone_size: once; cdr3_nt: TGTGCCAGCAGCTTCGACTGGAGGTACCAAGAGACCCAGTACTTC; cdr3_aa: CASSFDWRYQETQYF
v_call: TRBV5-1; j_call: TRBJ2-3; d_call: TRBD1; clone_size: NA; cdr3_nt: TGCGCCAGCAGCTTGGGGGACAGGGTGGTAGATACGCAGTATTTT; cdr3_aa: CASSLGDRVVDTQYF
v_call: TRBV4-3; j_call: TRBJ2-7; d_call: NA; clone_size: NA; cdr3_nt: TGCGCCAGCAGCCAAGGGTGGACCGAGAACTACGAGCAGTACTTC; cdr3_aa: CASSQGWTENYEQYF
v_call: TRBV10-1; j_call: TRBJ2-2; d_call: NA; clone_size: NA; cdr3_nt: TGCGCCAGCAGTGAAGAGGGGGACACCGGGGAGCTGTTTTTT; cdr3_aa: CASSEEGDTGELFF
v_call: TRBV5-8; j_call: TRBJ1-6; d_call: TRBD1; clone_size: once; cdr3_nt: TGTGCCACCGAGGACAGGGCAAATTCACCCCTCCACTTT; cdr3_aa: CATEDRANSPLHF
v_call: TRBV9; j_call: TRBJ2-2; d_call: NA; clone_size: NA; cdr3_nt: TGTGCCAGCAGCGTAGCAGTGGGGACCGGGGAGCTGTTTTTT; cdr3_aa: CASSVAVGTGELFF
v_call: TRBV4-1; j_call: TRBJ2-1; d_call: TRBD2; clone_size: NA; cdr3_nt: TGCGCCAGCAGCCAAGAGGTGGGACTATCTTTTGAGCAGTTCTTC; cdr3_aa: CASSQEVGLSFEQFF
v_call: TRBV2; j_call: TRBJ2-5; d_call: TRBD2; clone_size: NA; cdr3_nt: TGTGCCAGCAGTGACGTAGCGGGATATGAGACCCAGTACTTC; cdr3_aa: CASSDVAGYETQYF
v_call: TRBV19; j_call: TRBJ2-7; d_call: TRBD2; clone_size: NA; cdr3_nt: TGTGCCACCTGTAGCGGGAGTGGAGCCACCGAGCAGTACTTC; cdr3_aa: CATCSGSGATEQYF